This note documents a single TCR beta chain sequence. Its specificity is unknown. The entry originates in a study of cytomegalovirus exposure and HLA in healthy donors. Study summary: The approximately 120 validation repertoires used the same platform as the roughly 670 first-cohort repertoires, a later analysis reported. Findings and caveats of the study: That first-cohort TCR clusters tended to co-occur in the 95 to 150 validation repertoires was found in a later analysis.

Looked up from germline, CDR1 is MNHNY and CDR2 is SVGAGI (reference sequence). The CDR3 is 15 residues long. V shed 0 bases and J 4 bases; nucleotides not matched to a gene: 3. TCRdb's copy holds only in-frame clones and misses some; the assay was immunoSEQ multiplex PCR. This sample has over 200,000 clones, with over 65% found just once. The donors formed part of the roughly 120-subject validation cohort, distinct from the roughly 640-subject first cohort. The sequenced material came from PBMCs. This TCR derives from a woman in her late teens or twenties in good health and CMV-seronegative. The rearrangement links TRBV6-6 to TRBJ2-7; TRBD1 agrees at 10 bases. The CDR3 loop is CASSYSGTGVYEQYF. CDR3 DNA sequence: TGTGCCAGCAGTTACTCGGGGACAGGGGTATACGAGCAGTACTTC.